Listed below are T cell receptor beta chains from one sample, sequenced in a study of T cell responses to AZD1222 COVID-19 vaccine. Measured with immunoSEQ multiplex PCR; TCRdb has only the in-frame clones, and not every one. The sample gives 200,000 or so clones, more than 75% of which show up once; 2.5% to 3% is in the top ten. Sequencing was performed on peripheral blood, taken on day 0 of MenACWY control vaccination. The receptors originated from an adult in good health. Each CDR3 is given with its conserved first and last residue. D genes are given only for firm matches. Clone size, where shown, is once, few, many, or a class for clones that have expanded.

D: TRBD2
V: TRBV28
J: TRBJ2-1
length: 13
size: .
CDR3: CASSAGGRTIEFF
DNA: TGTGCCAGCAGTGCCGGCGGGAGAACCATCGAGTTCTTC

D: .
V: TRBV5-6
J: TRBJ2-7
length: 14
size: .
CDR3: CASSLSGSGYEQYF
DNA: TGTGCCAGCAGCTTGAGTGGGAGTGGCTACGAGCAGTACTTC

D: TRBD2
V: TRBV5-6
J: TRBJ2-7
length: 15
size: .
CDR3: CASSFGLAGDYEQYF
DNA: TGTGCCAGCAGCTTTGGACTAGCGGGAGACTACGAGCAGTACTTC

D: .
V: TRBV6-1
J: TRBJ1-1
length: 15
size: few
CDR3: CASSEGPGLNTEAFF
DNA: TGTGCCAGCAGTGAAGGCCCAGGGCTGAACACTGAAGCTTTCTTT

D: TRBD2
V: TRBV29-1
J: TRBJ2-1
length: 14
size: .
CDR3: CSGLLAGDRNEQFF
DNA: TGCAGCGGTCTCCTAGCGGGAGATAGGAATGAGCAGTTCTTC

D: TRBD2
V: TRBV7-2
J: TRBJ2-3
length: 18
size: .
CDR3: CASSLPAGGERYTDTQYF
DNA: TGTGCCAGCAGCTTACCCGCGGGGGGCGAGCGGTACACAGATACGCAGTATTTT

D: .
V: TRBV30
J: TRBJ1-6
length: 14
size: .
CDR3: CAWKSLASNSPLHF
DNA: TGTGCCTGGAAGTCCCTGGCCTCTAATTCACCCCTCCACTTT

D: .
V: TRBV4-2
J: TRBJ1-3
length: 16
size: .
CDR3: CASSPADRDSGNTIYF
DNA: TGTGCCAGCAGCCCTGCCGACAGAGACTCTGGAAACACCATATATTTT

D: .
V: TRBV1
J: TRBJ2-3
length: 16
size: once
CDR3: CTSSQGLAGCTDTQYF
DNA: TGCACCAGCAGCCAAGGACTAGCGGGCTGTACAGATACGCAGTATTTT

D: .
V: TRBV27
J: TRBJ2-5
length: 12
size: once
CDR3: CASRDNQETQYF
DNA: TGTGCCAGCAGGGACAACCAAGAGACCCAGTACTTC

D: .
V: TRBV4-2
J: TRBJ2-1
length: 16
size: .
CDR3: CASSQDFRDTNNEQFF
DNA: TGTGCCAGCAGCCAAGATTTTAGGGACACGAACAATGAGCAGTTCTTC

D: .
V: TRBV2
J: TRBJ1-4
length: 11
size: .
CDR3: CASRIMEKLFF
DNA: TGTGCCAGCAGGATAATGGAAAAACTGTTTTTT

D: TRBD1
V: TRBV6-5
J: TRBJ1-6
length: 15
size: .
CDR3: CASSRLDRGISPLHF
DNA: TGTGCCAGCAGTCGCCTGGACAGGGGAATTTCACCCCTCCACTTT

D: .
V: TRBV3-1/TRBV3-2
J: TRBJ2-3
length: 16
size: .
CDR3: CASSQESVRVGDTQYF
DNA: TGTGCCAGCAGCCAAGAATCGGTCCGCGTGGGAGATACGCAGTATTTT

D: TRBD1
V: TRBV3-1/TRBV3-2
J: TRBJ1-1
length: 14
size: .
CDR3: CASSQDRGLTEAFF
DNA: TGTGCCAGCAGCCAGGACAGGGGGTTAACTGAAGCTTTCTTT

D: .
V: TRBV6-5
J: TRBJ1-2
length: 15
size: .
CDR3: CASSQGGTSNYGYTF
DNA: TGTGCCAGCAGCCAGGGAGGCACCTCTAACTATGGCTACACCTTC

D: TRBD2
V: TRBV6-2/TRBV6-3
J: TRBJ2-3
length: 15
size: .
CDR3: CASSATGGGVDTQYF
DNA: TGTGCCAGCAGTGCCACCGGCGGGGGGGTCGATACGCAGTATTTT

D: TRBD1
V: TRBV2
J: TRBJ2-7
length: 14
size: .
CDR3: CASRATGTVYEQYF
DNA: TGTGCCAGCAGGGCCACCGGGACAGTCTACGAGCAGTACTTC

D: .
V: TRBV7-2
J: TRBJ1-2
length: 14
size: .
CDR3: CASSLGQVENGYTF
DNA: TGTGCCAGCAGCTTAGGACAGGTGGAGAATGGCTACACCTTC

D: .
V: TRBV6-5
J: TRBJ1-2
length: 15
size: .
CDR3: CASSPRGGMNYGYTF
DNA: TGTGCCAGCAGTCCCCGGGGTGGGATGAACTATGGCTACACCTTC

D: TRBD2
V: TRBV5-1
J: TRBJ2-3
length: 15
size: .
CDR3: CASSLVGTSADTQYF
DNA: TGCGCCAGCAGCTTGGTTGGGACTAGCGCAGATACGCAGTATTTT

D: TRBD1
V: TRBV3-1/TRBV3-2
J: TRBJ1-5
length: 16
size: .
CDR3: CASSQGPRGSNQPQHF
DNA: TGTGCCAGCAGCCAAGGGCCCAGGGGGAGCAATCAGCCCCAGCATTTT

D: TRBD2
V: TRBV10-3
J: TRBJ2-5
length: 14
size: .
CDR3: CASRQREGGETQYF
DNA: TGTGCCAGCCGTCAGCGGGAGGGAGGAGAGACCCAGTACTTC

D: TRBD1
V: TRBV7-6
J: TRBJ2-2
length: 16
size: .
CDR3: CASSLVTGGNTGELFF
DNA: TGTGCCAGCAGCTTAGTTACAGGGGGTAACACCGGGGAGCTGTTTTTT

D: .
V: TRBV30
J: TRBJ1-3
length: 12
size: .
CDR3: CASQDSGNTIYF
DNA: TGTGCCTCGCAGGACTCTGGAAACACCATATATTTT

D: .
V: TRBV3-1/TRBV3-2
J: TRBJ1-1
length: 15
size: .
CDR3: CASSQDPLIPPEAFF
DNA: TGTGCCAGCAGCCAAGATCCGCTCATCCCACCTGAAGCTTTCTTT

D: TRBD1
V: TRBV5-8
J: TRBJ2-2
length: 14
size: .
CDR3: CASRDRGLYGELFF
DNA: TGTGCCAGCAGAGACAGGGGCCTTTACGGGGAGCTGTTTTTT

D: TRBD1
V: TRBV7-8
J: TRBJ1-4
length: 14
size: .
CDR3: CASSSTGVDEKLFF
DNA: TGTGCCAGCAGTTCTACAGGGGTGGATGAAAAACTGTTTTTT

D: .
V: TRBV2
J: TRBJ1-1
length: 12
size: .
CDR3: CASSMRSGRAFF
DNA: TGTGCCAGCAGTATGAGGTCAGGGAGAGCTTTCTTT

D: .
V: TRBV5-6
J: TRBJ2-7
length: 14
size: few
CDR3: CASSPSPDAYEQYF
DNA: TGTGCCAGCAGCCCTTCACCAGACGCCTACGAGCAGTACTTC

D: TRBD1
V: TRBV5-1
J: TRBJ2-3
length: 17
size: .
CDR3: CASSLGQGAGDTDTQYF
DNA: TGCGCCAGCAGCTTGGGACAGGGGGCAGGGGATACAGATACGCAGTATTTT

D: TRBD1
V: TRBV27
J: TRBJ2-7
length: 13
size: .
CDR3: CAIRGQGGYEQYF
DNA: TGTGCCATACGAGGACAGGGGGGCTACGAGCAGTACTTC

D: TRBD1
V: TRBV18
J: TRBJ1-2
length: 14
size: once
CDR3: CASSGTDRSYGYTF
DNA: TGTGCCAGCTCCGGAACGGACAGGTCCTATGGCTACACCTTC

D: .
V: TRBV2
J: TRBJ1-6
length: 15
size: .
CDR3: CASSGGGNYNSPLHF
DNA: TGTGCCAGCAGTGGGGGCGGAAATTATAATTCACCCCTCCACTTT

D: .
V: TRBV10-3
J: TRBJ2-1
length: 14
size: .
CDR3: CAISDSRADDEQFF
DNA: TGTGCCATCAGTGACTCCCGAGCGGACGATGAGCAGTTCTTC

D: .
V: TRBV30
J: TRBJ1-4
length: 14
size: .
CDR3: CAWSGKGGNEKLFF
DNA: TGTGCCTGGAGTGGAAAGGGGGGGAATGAAAAACTGTTTTTT

D: .
V: TRBV4-2
J: TRBJ2-7
length: 12
size: .
CDR3: CASSQEGARQYF
DNA: TGTGCCAGCAGCCAAGAGGGGGCTAGGCAGTACTTC

D: .
V: TRBV19
J: TRBJ1-2
length: 14
size: .
CDR3: CASSMQDPLYGYTF
DNA: TGTGCCAGTAGTATGCAGGACCCCCTCTATGGCTACACCTTC

D: .
V: TRBV10-2
J: TRBJ1-5
length: 16
size: few
CDR3: CASSESGRGLYQPQHF
DNA: TGCGCCAGCAGTGAGTCGGGCAGGGGTTTGTACCAGCCCCAGCATTTT

D: .
V: TRBV2
J: TRBJ2-2
length: 16
size: .
CDR3: CASTLQGRGNTGELFF
DNA: TGTGCCAGCACCTTACAAGGAAGGGGGAACACCGGGGAGCTGTTTTTT

D: TRBD2
V: TRBV5-1
J: TRBJ2-3
length: 18
size: .
CDR3: CASSLWPTSGSDTDTQYF
DNA: TGCGCCAGCAGCTTGTGGCCCACTAGCGGGAGTGACACAGATACGCAGTATTTT